What follows are 31 T cell receptor beta chains derived from one specimen sequenced in a study of CD8 T cells in Susac syndrome. After extraction with the RNeasy kit, 0.5 to 1 ug of the RNA was reverse transcribed using random hexamers. From the immunoSEQ multiplex PCR reads, TCRdb called clonotypes with MiXCR, one entry per CDR3 protein. The sample lists about 120,000 distinct CDR3 sequences; about 93% were seen once. The sequenced material came from CD8+ T cells from PBMCs. These receptors originate from a human donor with Susac syndrome.

This chain uses TRBV7-8 with TRBJ2-3, with TRBD2 matching over 12 bases. Per germline, CDR1 SGHVS and CDR2 FQNEAQ. The V and J ends lost 5 bases and 0 bases, in that order; junction bases with no gene match: 12. The CDR3 is 19 amino acids. The CDR3 region is CASSRRLAGVNPSTDTQYF. As DNA, the CDR3 is TGTGCCAGCAGCCGGAGACTAGCGGGGGTCAACCCTAGCACAGATACGCAGTATTTT.

The V and J genes are TRBV15 and TRBJ1-1, with 9 positions matching TRBD1. The CDR3 runs 15 residues. Trimming cost V 5 bases and J 6 bases; bases outside gene matches: 10. Germline V gives CDR1 LNHNV, CDR2 YYDKDF (reference sequence). CDR3 bases: TGTGCCACCAGCGGGCGCCGAGACAGGGGGGCTGAAGCTTTCTTT. Residues: CATSGRRDRGAEAFF.

The genes are TRBV7-3 and TRBJ2-1; weak D call: TRBD1 (5 bases). Germline CDR1 is SGHTA and CDR2 is FQGTGA. This CDR3 comprises 16 residues. V was pared by 3 bases and J by 0 bases, with 12 bases between. The CDR3 sequence: CASSLGGADSYNEQFF. CDR3 sequence (DNA): TGTGCCAGCAGCTTGGGTGGGGCGGACTCCTACAATGAGCAGTTCTTC. Supplemented by reference TRBV7-3 and TRBJ2-1, the full variable domain reads GAGVSQTPSNKVTEKGKYVELRCDPISGHTALYWYRQSLGQGPEFLIYFQGTGAADDSGLPNDRFFAVRPEGSVSTLKIQRTERGDSAVYLCASSLGGADSYNEQFFGPGTRLTVL.

The V gene is TRBV5-1, the J gene TRBJ2-2, with D maybe TRBD2 (6 bases). V was cut by 0 bases and J by 3 bases, with 15 bases left in between. The CDR3 extends over 17 amino acids. Per germline, CDR1 SGHRS and CDR2 YFSETQ. The CDR3 DNA reads as TGCGCCAGCAGCTTGGCCGGGGGAGGTTCGGACACCGGGGAGCTGTTTTTT. This encodes CASSLAGGGSDTGELFF.

This chain links TRBV7-3 with TRBJ2-1, with TRBD2 identical over 13 bases. This CDR3 contains 15 residues. Germline V lookup: CDR1 SGHTA, CDR2 FQGTGA. V gave up 0 bases and J gave up 8 bases; unmatched junction bases: 1. The CDR3 protein is CASSLTGLAGDEQFF. The CDR3 nucleotides read TGTGCCAGCAGCTTAACAGGACTAGCGGGAGATGAGCAGTTCTTC.

This sequence joins TRBV28 and TRBJ2-1; D may correspond to TRBD1 or TRBD2 (5 bases each). Germline assignment: CDR1 MDHEN and CDR2 SYDVKM. The CDR3 loop spans 18 amino acids. V lost 1 base and J lost 4, with 20 bases in between. CDR3 coding DNA: TGTGCCAGCAGTTTATTAACTAGTCGGCAGGGAGAATACAATGAGCAGTTCTTC. This encodes CASSLLTSRQGEYNEQFF.

The V gene is TRBV9, the J gene TRBJ2-7; the match to TRBD2 covers 10 bases. Germline lookup yields CDR1 SGDLS and CDR2 YYNGEE. The CDR3 runs 18 residues. V dropped 0 bases and J dropped 6; count of bases not matched to a gene: 15. CDR3 protein: CASSVEASGSYQSGEQYF. In DNA, the CDR3 is TGTGCCAGCAGCGTAGAGGCTAGCGGGAGTTATCAATCAGGCGAGCAGTACTTC.

The rearrangement uses TRBV4-1 and TRBJ1-5; tentative D call: TRBD1 (5 bases). The CDR3 spans 13 residues. Germline V lookup: CDR1 MGHRA, CDR2 YSYEKL. Trimming removed 5 bases at V and 6 bases at J, with 11 bases between. This CDR3 reads CASSGQGSQPQHF. The CDR3 DNA sequence: TGCGCCAGCAGCGGGCAGGGCAGTCAGCCCCAGCATTTT.

The chain has TRBV30 and TRBJ1-5, with unresolved D. Germline V gene lookup returns CDR1 GTSNPN and CDR2 SVGIG (reference sequence). The CDR3 is 14 residues long. Trimming removed 1 base at V and 0 bases at J, with 7 bases between. The CDR3 nucleotides read TGTGCCTGGAGTGGCGGAACTAGCAATCAGCCCCAGCATTTT. It specifies CAWSGGTSNQPQHF.

The CDR3 here is CASSGGDRGNTEAFF. CDR3 DNA sequence: TGTGCCAGCAGTGGCGGGGACAGGGGGAACACTGAAGCTTTCTTT. The chain links TRBV2 to TRBJ1-1, with 10 bases aligning to TRBD1. The V gene's germline CDR1 is SNHLY and CDR2 FYNNEI. The ends lost 4 bases at V and 1 base at J; junction bases unmatched: 3. The length of the CDR3 is 15 residues. Full variable domain (rest looked up from reference TRBV2 and TRBJ1-1): EPEVTQTPSHQVTQMGQEVILRCVPISNHLYFYWYRQILGQKVEFLVSFYNNEISEKSEIFDDQFSVERPDGSNFTLKIRSTKLEDSAMYFCASSGGDRGNTEAFFGQGTRLTVV.

V usage is TRBV6-4 and J usage is TRBJ2-3, with D possibly being TRBD2 (7 bases). Germline CDR1 reads MRHNA; CDR2 reads SNTAGT. V was trimmed by 0 bases and J by 1 base, leaving 11 bases between them. This CDR3 has 16 residues. Here the CDR3 reads CASSDSEGGGTDTQYF. DNA for the CDR3: TGTGCCAGCAGTGACTCGGAGGGGGGGGGCACAGATACGCAGTATTTT.

The rearrangement links TRBV7-8 to TRBJ2-7; D perhaps matches TRBD2 (7 bases). The V gene lost 5 bases and the J gene lost 1 base, with 12 bases spanning the gap. Looked up from germline, CDR1 is SGHVS and CDR2 is FQNEAQ. This CDR3 comprises 14 residues. CDR3 sequence (DNA): TGTGCCAGCAGCCGAGGGGGGGAATCCTACGAGCAGTACTTC. Amino acids: CASSRGGESYEQYF. Looking up the rest from reference TRBV7-8 and TRBJ2-7 gives the full variable domain: GAGVSQSPRYKVAKRGQDVALRCDPISGHVSLFWYQQALGQGPEFLTYFQNEAQLDKSGLPSDRFFAERPEGSVSTLKIQRTQQEDSAVYLCASSRGGESYEQYFGPGTRLTVT.

The table lists this clonotype with a count of one. This CDR3 reads CASSYNPDSPYSNQPQHF. CDR3 sequence (DNA): TGTGCCAGCAGTTACAATCCTGACAGCCCCTATAGCAATCAGCCCCAGCATTTT. The V gene is TRBV6-5, the J gene TRBJ1-5; tentatively, D is TRBD1 (5 bases). Per the germline V gene, CDR1 is MNHEY and CDR2 is SVGAGI. The CDR3 spans 18 residues. Trimming pared 2 bases from V and 0 bases from J, leaving 17 bases between.

V gene TRBV7-6 combines with J gene TRBJ1-1, with D unclear. Germline V gives CDR1 SGHVS, CDR2 FNYEAQ. Trimming left V 4 bases short and J 3 bases short, with 15 bases between. This CDR3 contains 15 residues. Written as DNA, the CDR3 is TGTGCCAGCAGCTCGTCCGGCCGAGGGCACACTGAAGCTTTCTTT. It encodes CASSSSGRGHTEAFF.

The chain uses TRBV24-1 and TRBJ2-1, with D possibly TRBD2 on 5 matching bases. V lost 4 bases, J lost 7 bases, and 10 bases lay in between. Germline CDR1 reads KGHDR; CDR2 reads SFDVKD. The CDR3 is made up of 13 amino acids. CDR3 sequence: CATSDPTRNEQFF. CDR3 sequence (DNA): TGTGCCACCAGTGACCCCACTAGGAATGAGCAGTTCTTC.

The V and J genes are TRBV7-8 and TRBJ1-6, with D maybe TRBD1 (5 bases). Germline V gene lookup returns CDR1 SGHVS and CDR2 FQNEAQ. V was shortened by 4 bases and J by 2 bases, with 24 bases between the two germline ends. CDR3 size: 20 residues. CDR3 protein: CASSSRDLGRGFTYNSPLHF. CDR3 in DNA: TGTGCCAGCAGCTCACGGGACCTAGGGAGGGGTTTCACCTATAATTCACCCCTCCACTTT.

This chain links TRBV20-1 with TRBJ2-7; maybe TRBD2 (5 bases). V shed 5 bases and J shed 0 bases, with 11 bases lying between them. Germline V gene sequence: CDR1 DFQATT, CDR2 SNEGSKA (reference sequence). There are 13 residues in the CDR3. CDR3 sequence: CSADEDSSYEQYF. The CDR3 region has the DNA TGCAGTGCTGACGAGGACTCCTCCTACGAGCAGTACTTC.

The chain couples TRBV12-3 or TRBV12-4 to TRBJ1-1; TRBD1 might be the D (6 bases). The length of the CDR3 is 14 residues. V lost 5 bases and J lost 3, with 13 bases in between. The CDR3 loop reads CASSPGEGDTEAFF. CDR3 coding DNA: TGTGCCAGCAGTCCAGGGGAGGGAGACACTGAAGCTTTCTTT.

The rearrangement joins TRBV24-1 to TRBJ2-1; D is undetermined. Germline loops: CDR1 KGHDR, CDR2 SFDVKD. V dropped 1 base and J dropped 6 bases, with 6 bases sitting between them. The CDR3 is 13 amino acids. The CDR3 is CATSDFNGNEQFF. CDR3 DNA sequence: TGTGCCACCAGTGATTTCAATGGCAATGAGCAGTTCTTC.

The chain carries TRBV15 and TRBJ2-1, with 12 nucleotides matching TRBD2. In germline, CDR1 is LNHNV, CDR2 YYDKDF (reference sequence). V lost 2 bases and J lost 8; bases outside the gene matches: 7. The length of the CDR3 is 16 residues. The CDR3 sequence is CATSRSGTSGFDEQFF. CDR3 bases: TGTGCCACCAGCAGATCCGGGACTAGCGGGTTCGATGAGCAGTTCTTC. Using reference TRBV15 and TRBJ2-1 for the parts outside the CDR3, the full variable domain is DAMVIQNPRYQVTQFGKPVTLSCSQTLNHNVMYWYQQKSSQAPKLLFHYYDKDFNNEADTPDNFQSRRPNTSFCFLDIRSPGLGDTAMYLCATSRSGTSGFDEQFFGPGTRLTVL.

The chain uses TRBV6-2 or TRBV6-3 and TRBJ2-1; D is uncertain. V lost 4 bases, J lost 0 bases, and 7 bases lay in between. The length of the CDR3 is 14 residues. Germline assignment: CDR1 MNHEY and CDR2 SVGEGT. The CDR3 DNA is TGTGCCAGCAGTTCCTCGAGCTCCTACAATGAGCAGTTCTTC. It yields the protein CASSSSSSYNEQFF.

The CDR3 DNA sequence: TGCGCCAGCAGCTCGAGCGGGGGGGCGCAAGAGACCCAGTACTTC. Its protein is CASSSSGGAQETQYF. The J gene is TRBJ2-5, the V gene TRBV5-1; 10 positions match TRBD2. V was clipped by 3 bases and J by 2 bases; unmatched bases: 4. Germline CDR1 reads SGHRS; CDR2 reads YFSETQ. CDR3 length: 15 residues.

This clonotype turned up a few times. V and J are TRBV12-3 or TRBV12-4 and TRBJ2-7; a possible D gene is TRBD1 (5 bases). The V and J ends lost 3 bases and 2 bases respectively, with 11 bases between them. The CDR3 has 14 amino acids. CDR3 in amino acids: CASSFGTGAYEQYF. CDR3 nucleotides: TGTGCCAGCAGTTTTGGTACAGGAGCCTACGAGCAGTACTTC.

This chain's CDR3 is CASSHSRTSGGYEQYF. The CDR3 DNA is TGTGCCAGCAGCCACTCTCGGACTAGCGGGGGGTACGAGCAGTACTTC. The rearrangement joins TRBV28 to TRBJ2-7; 14 bases are a match to TRBD2. CDR3 length: 16 amino acids. Losses at the gene ends were 6 bases for V and 4 bases for J; bases not matched to a gene: 8. The germline CDR1 and CDR2 sequences are MDHEN and SYDVKM.

The chain uses TRBV3-1 and TRBJ2-1, with 9 bases lining up with TRBD1. The V gene end was trimmed by 0 bases and the J gene end by 6 bases; junction bases not matched to a gene: 6. The germline gives CDR1 LGHDT, CDR2 YNNKEL (reference sequence). CDR3 size: 16 residues. CDR3 DNA sequence: TGTGCCAGCAGCCAAGACGACAGGGGGGGGCCCAATGAGCAGTTCTTC. The encoded protein is CASSQDDRGGPNEQFF.

J is TRBJ2-5 and V is TRBV20-1; tentatively, D is TRBD2 (6 bases). Trimming stripped 3 bases from V and 5 bases from J, with 16 bases between. Germline assignment: CDR1 DFQATT and CDR2 SNEGSKA (reference sequence). The CDR3 consists of 14 residues. Here the CDR3 DNA reads TGCAGTGCTAGCCTCCGGCTAGCGAGGGAGACCCAGTACTTC. Protein sequence: CSASLRLARETQYF.

The genes are TRBV15 and TRBJ1-2; 8 bases agree with TRBD1. J lost 8 bases, V lost 4 bases, and 6 bases had no gene match. Germline V gene sequence: CDR1 LNHNV, CDR2 YYDKDF (reference sequence). The CDR3 contains 13 residues. As DNA, the CDR3 is TGTGCCACCAGCACCCCAGGGGGCTACGGCTACACCTTC. It encodes CATSTPGGYGYTF.

This chain uses TRBV7-2 with TRBJ2-7; no definite D call. This CDR3 contains 14 residues. CDR1 and CDR2 from the germline V gene are SGHTA and FQGNSA. V was trimmed by 5 bases and J by 2 bases, leaving 13 bases between them. The CDR3 DNA follows: TGTGCCAGCAGCGGTGGAGCAGCCGCCTACGAGCAGTACTTC. Its translation: CASSGGAAAYEQYF.

This clonotype was found once. V gene TRBV6-6 combines with J gene TRBJ1-1; D gene ambiguous. CDR1 is MNHNY and CDR2 is SVGAGI in the germline V gene (reference sequence). The CDR3 is made up of 10 amino acids. V was cut by 6 bases and J by 8 bases, with 7 bases left in between. CDR3 protein: CASRTNEAFF. CDR3 sequence (DNA): TGTGCCAGCAGAACCAACGAAGCTTTCTTT.

The chain links TRBV5-1 to TRBJ1-1, with D unresolved. Trimming stripped 0 bases from V and 5 bases from J, with 8 bases between. CDR3 length: 13 amino acids. Germline V gives CDR1 SGHRS, CDR2 YFSETQ. The CDR3 reads CASSLGAVTEAFF. The CDR3 DNA is TGCGCCAGCAGCTTGGGGGCAGTGACTGAAGCTTTCTTT.

The chain joins TRBV4-2 to TRBJ2-2; 8 bases map to TRBD2. CDR3 length: 15 residues. Germline CDR1 LGHNA, CDR2 YNFKEQ. Unmatched junction bases numbered 1, after V lost 1 base and J lost 3 bases. The CDR3 DNA follows: TGTGCCAGCAGCCAAGCGGGGGGGTACACCGGGGAGCTGTTTTTT. Protein product: CASSQAGGYTGELFF.